The rows below give T cell receptor beta chains drawn from one sample of a study of blood T cell repertoires in COVID-19. Using immunoSEQ multiplex PCR, the repertoire was profiled, and TCRdb retains in-frame clones only, with some absent. The top ten hold 47% of the sample, which has about 69,000 clones, more than 70% seen once. The sequencing input was peripheral blood. The receptors were gathered from a human donor in a cohort sampled during active COVID-19. Each CDR3 is given with its conserved first and last residue. Fields, in order: clone size, V gene, J gene, D gene, CDR3 protein, CDR3 DNA. A D gene is named only where the DNA matches it firmly. The size entry is marked missing in some rows and otherwise reads once, few, many or a size class.

>.|TRBV5-1|TRBJ2-3|TRBD2
CASSLGTSGNTDTQYF
TGCGCCAGCAGCTTGGGGACTAGCGGGAACACAGATACGCAGTATTTT
>.|TRBV7-8|TRBJ2-4|TRBD1
CASSVQGARVAKNIQYF
TGTGCCAGCAGCGTACAGGGGGCAAGGGTAGCCAAAAACATTCAGTACTTC
>few|TRBV6-5|TRBJ2-7|TRBD1
CASTPRQGAWEQYF
TGTGCCAGCACCCCCAGGCAGGGGGCATGGGAGCAGTACTTC
>.|TRBV10-3|TRBJ2-1|TRBD2
CAISESSSGYSYNEQFF
TGTGCCATCAGTGAGTCGTCTAGCGGGTACTCCTACAATGAGCAGTTCTTC
>.|TRBV5-1|TRBJ2-7|.
CASSGHPYEQYF
TGCGCCAGCTCGGGACACCCCTACGAGCAGTACTTC
>few|TRBV19|TRBJ2-1|TRBD2
CASSMASGAFNEQFF
TGTGCCAGTAGTATGGCTAGCGGAGCCTTCAATGAGCAGTTCTTC
>.|TRBV12-3/TRBV12-4|TRBJ2-5|.
CASSTLPETQYF
TGTGCCAGCAGTACTCTCCCGGAGACCCAGTACTTC
>.|TRBV27|TRBJ2-3|TRBD1
CASSRQGRTDTQYF
TGTGCCAGCAGTAGACAGGGGCGCACAGATACGCAGTATTTT
>.|TRBV27|TRBJ1-4|.
CASSPLRRGNEKLFF
TGTGCCAGCAGTCCGCTGCGGCGGGGGAATGAAAAACTGTTTTTT
>.|TRBV4-2|TRBJ2-3|TRBD1
CASSQEWDSRTRNTDTQYF
TGTGCCAGCAGCCAAGAATGGGACAGTAGAACCCGCAACACAGATACGCAGTATTTT
>once|TRBV5-8|TRBJ2-3|TRBD2
CASSLISGGYADTQYF
TGTGCCAGCAGCCTGATTAGCGGGGGGTACGCAGATACGCAGTATTTT
>.|TRBV20-1|TRBJ1-2|TRBD1
CSGTGGVGYTF
TGCAGTGGGACAGGGGGGGTGGGCTACACCTTC
>.|TRBV18|TRBJ2-3|.
CASSREKGTDTQYF
TGTGCCAGCTCCCGGGAGAAGGGTACAGATACGCAGTATTTT
>.|TRBV2|TRBJ1-2|.
CASSPTLTANYGYTF
TGTGCCAGCAGTCCAACGCTCACAGCTAACTATGGCTACACCTTC
>.|TRBV2|TRBJ2-5|.
CASTRGGTQYF
TGTGCCAGCACCCGAGGGGGGACCCAGTACTTC
>.|TRBV24-1|TRBJ1-5|.
CATSERGGQPQHF
TGTGCCACCAGTGAACGGGGGGGTCAGCCCCAGCATTTT
>.|TRBV28|TRBJ2-2|.
CASQGGGRTGELFF
TGTGCCAGCCAGGGGGGTGGGCGGACCGGGGAGCTGTTTTTT
>.|TRBV2|TRBJ1-1|TRBD1
CASSSQGARTEAFF
TGTGCCAGCAGCTCACAGGGGGCCAGGACTGAAGCTTTCTTT
>.|TRBV6-9|TRBJ2-2|.
CASSSPPGTGGSSGRKASGELFF
TGTGCCAGCAGTTCCCCCCCCGGGACAGGGGGTTCTAGCGGGAGGAAGGCTTCCGGGGAGCTGTTTTTT
>.|TRBV6-4|TRBJ2-1|TRBD2
CASSGLAGAYNEQFF
TGTGCCAGCAGTGGACTAGCGGGGGCCTACAATGAGCAGTTCTTC
>.|TRBV11-2|TRBJ2-7|.
CASSRHGKTSYEQYF
TGTGCCAGCAGCCGACACGGCAAAACCTCCTACGAGCAGTACTTC
>many|TRBV28|TRBJ2-7|.
CASSGALGRSYEQYF
TGTGCCAGCAGTGGAGCACTCGGCAGATCCTACGAGCAGTACTTC
>.|TRBV5-1|TRBJ1-1|TRBD1
CASSDRDRVDTEAFF
TGCGCCAGCAGCGACCGGGACAGGGTGGACACTGAAGCTTTCTTT
>once|TRBV15|TRBJ1-2|.
CATSRDNSGFGDGYTF
TGTGCCACCAGCAGAGATAATTCAGGGTTCGGCGATGGCTACACCTTC
>.|TRBV2|TRBJ2-1|TRBD2
CASSASGSGLSYNEQFF
TGTGCCAGCAGTGCTAGCGGGAGTGGGTTATCCTACAATGAGCAGTTCTTC
>.|TRBV24-1|TRBJ1-2|.
CATSDLTGEGYTF
TGTGCCACCAGTGATCTGACAGGCGAAGGCTACACCTTC
>.|TRBV2|TRBJ1-2|.
CASTGTSFRYGYTF
TGTGCCAGCACTGGGACATCCTTCCGCTATGGCTACACCTTC
>.|TRBV7-2|TRBJ2-7|TRBD2
CASSFGLAGWGEQYF
TGTGCCAGCAGCTTTGGACTAGCGGGATGGGGGGAGCAGTACTTC
>few|TRBV19|TRBJ1-5|.
CASTWVAANNQPQHF
TGTGCCAGTACCTGGGTGGCAGCGAACAATCAGCCCCAGCATTTT
>few|TRBV30|TRBJ1-3|.
CAWSGGRISGNTIYF
TGTGCCTGGAGCGGAGGGCGGATCTCTGGAAACACCATATATTTT
>.|TRBV9|TRBJ2-7|.
CASSVGTGSRHEQYF
TGTGCCAGCAGCGTAGGCACGGGGAGTCGCCACGAGCAGTACTTC
>.|TRBV23-1|TRBJ1-3|.
CASSPPDRTSGNTIYF
TGCGCCAGCAGTCCGCCCGACAGGACCTCTGGAAACACCATATATTTT
>.|TRBV9|TRBJ2-1|TRBD1
CASSVGPGTGNNEQFF
TGTGCCAGCAGCGTCGGTCCCGGGACAGGGAACAATGAGCAGTTCTTC
>few|TRBV5-1|TRBJ1-6|.
CASSLVGTTSGSPLHF
TGCGCCAGCAGCTTGGTCGGGACAACCTCGGGATCACCCCTCCACTTT
>.|TRBV19|TRBJ1-2|TRBD1
CASSMRGSQGAQGYTF
TGTGCCAGTAGTATGAGAGGCTCACAGGGGGCGCAGGGCTACACCTTC
>once|TRBV4-1|TRBJ2-1|TRBD2
CASSQASGTTYNEQFF
TGCGCCAGCAGCCAAGCTAGCGGGACAACCTACAATGAGCAGTTCTTC
>.|TRBV10-3|TRBJ2-2|.
CAISGSSDTGELFF
TGTGCCATCAGTGGGTCTAGCGACACCGGGGAGCTGTTTTTT
>.|TRBV29-1|TRBJ2-1|.
CSVDSSYNEQFF
TGCAGCGTCGACAGCTCCTACAATGAGCAGTTCTTC
>.|TRBV5-1|TRBJ1-1|.
CASSAGEMNTEAFF
TGCGCCAGCAGCGCCGGTGAAATGAACACTGAAGCTTTCTTT
>.|TRBV6-5|TRBJ1-5|.
CASSYSRQGANQPQHF
TGTGCCAGCAGTTACTCGAGGCAGGGTGCGAATCAGCCCCAGCATTTT
>few|TRBV28|TRBJ1-1|.
CASKGMGGNTEAFF
TGTGCCAGCAAGGGGATGGGGGGGAACACTGAAGCTTTCTTT
>few|TRBV6-2/TRBV6-3|TRBJ2-2|.
CASSDRFGTGELFF
TGTGCCAGCAGTGACAGGTTCGGCACCGGGGAGCTGTTTTTT
>few|TRBV6-1|TRBJ2-6|TRBD1
CASSGTGVGGANVLTF
TGTGCCAGCAGTGGGACAGGGGTCGGGGGGGCCAACGTCCTGACTTTC
>.|TRBV2|TRBJ2-2|TRBD1
CASSIQGGRNTGELFF
TGTGCCAGCAGCATACAGGGGGGCCGGAACACCGGGGAGCTGTTTTTT
>.|TRBV19|TRBJ1-4|TRBD1
CASLGQNNEKLFF
TGTGCCAGTCTGGGACAGAATAATGAAAAACTGTTTTTT
>few|TRBV5-1|TRBJ2-7|TRBD2
CASSLAPSGSERSYEQYF
TGCGCCAGCAGCTTGGCTCCTAGCGGGAGCGAGCGCTCCTACGAGCAGTACTTC
>.|TRBV29-1|TRBJ2-5|.
CSVELARRETQYF
TGCAGCGTTGAACTGGCCCGGAGGGAGACCCAGTACTTC
>.|TRBV28|TRBJ2-7|.
CASSLDFYEQYF
TGTGCCAGCAGTCTAGATTTCTACGAGCAGTACTTC
>.|TRBV24-1|TRBJ2-3|TRBD1
CAPHPRGQGADTQYF
TGTGCCCCCCACCCCCGCGGACAGGGAGCAGATACGCAGTATTTT
>.|TRBV29-1|TRBJ2-2|TRBD1
CSALGDRGLDTGELFF
TGCAGCGCCCTTGGGGACAGGGGGCTGGACACCGGGGAGCTGTTTTTT
>.|TRBV7-2|TRBJ2-7|TRBD2
CASSLGSGTIGQYF
TGTGCCAGCAGCTTAGGTAGCGGGACCATAGGGCAGTACTTC
>many|TRBV6-5|TRBJ2-7|TRBD1
CASTRQGGEQYF
TGTGCCAGCACCCGACAGGGGGGTGAGCAGTACTTC
>.|TRBV23-1|TRBJ1-5|.
CASSQSLEWETKNNWPQHF
TGCGCCAGCAGTCAATCTCTGGAGTGGGAGACAAAAAATAATTGGCCCCAGCATTTT
>once|TRBV28|TRBJ2-5|.
CASASGQRQETQYF
TGTGCCAGCGCGAGCGGGCAGAGGCAAGAGACCCAGTACTTC
>.|TRBV6-1|TRBJ1-2|TRBD1
CASSDGQGIGGYTF
TGTGCCAGCAGTGACGGACAGGGGATAGGGGGCTACACCTTC
>.|TRBV4-1|TRBJ2-2|TRBD2
CASSQDTGLANTGELFF
TGCGCCAGCAGCCAAGATACGGGACTAGCGAACACCGGGGAGCTGTTTTTT
>.|TRBV15|TRBJ2-3|TRBD2
CATSPRTSGSSTDTQYF
TGTGCCACCAGCCCCCGGACTAGCGGGAGTTCTACAGATACGCAGTATTTT
>.|TRBV19|TRBJ2-6|.
CASSPRRAGANVLTF
TGTGCCAGTAGCCCTCGGAGGGCTGGGGCCAACGTCCTGACTTTC